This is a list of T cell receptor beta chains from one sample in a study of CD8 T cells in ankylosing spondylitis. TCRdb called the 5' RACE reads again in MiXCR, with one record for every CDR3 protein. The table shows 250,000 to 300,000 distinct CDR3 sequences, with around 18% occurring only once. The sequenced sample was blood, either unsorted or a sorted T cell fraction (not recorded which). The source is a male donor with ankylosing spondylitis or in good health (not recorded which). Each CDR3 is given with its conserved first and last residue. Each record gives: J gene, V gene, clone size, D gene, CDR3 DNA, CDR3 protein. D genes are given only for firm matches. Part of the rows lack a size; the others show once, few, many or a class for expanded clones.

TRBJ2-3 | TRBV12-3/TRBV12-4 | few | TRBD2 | TGTGCCAGCAGGGGGAGTAGCGGGAGCACAGATACGCAGTATTTT | CASRGSSGSTDTQYF
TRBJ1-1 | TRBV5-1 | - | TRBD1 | TGCGCCAGCAGCTTGGCTTGGAGGGGGCCCGATTCAATGAACACTGAAGCTTTCTTT | CASSLAWRGPDSMNTEAFF
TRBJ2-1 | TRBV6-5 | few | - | TGTGCCAGCAGTGACTCAGGGGCCTCCTACAATGAGCAGTTCTTC | CASSDSGASYNEQFF
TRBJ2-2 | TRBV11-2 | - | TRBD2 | TGTGCCAGCAGCCCGTGGCGGGGGGGAACCGGGGAGCTGTTTTTT | CASSPWRGGTGELFF
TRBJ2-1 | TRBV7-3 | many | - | TGTGCCAGCAGCTCCCGCTACAATGAGCAGTTCTTC | CASSSRYNEQFF
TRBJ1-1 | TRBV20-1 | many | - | TGCAGTGCTAGAGATAAAGGGGCGAACACTGAAGCTTTCTTT | CSARDKGANTEAFF
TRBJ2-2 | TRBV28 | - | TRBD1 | TGTGCCAGCAGTGGGTTGGGCACAGGGGACACCGGGGAGCTGTTTTTT | CASSGLGTGDTGELFF
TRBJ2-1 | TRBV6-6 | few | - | TGTGCCAGCAGTTACTCGCCAGGGAATGAGCAGTTCTTC | CASSYSPGNEQFF
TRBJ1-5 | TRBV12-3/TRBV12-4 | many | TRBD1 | TGTGCCAGCACGGACAGGGGGGCAAATCAGCCCCAGCATTTT | CASTDRGANQPQHF
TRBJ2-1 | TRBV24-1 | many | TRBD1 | TGTGCCACCAGTGATTTGGGGACAGGGACGCATGAGCAGTTCTTC | CATSDLGTGTHEQFF
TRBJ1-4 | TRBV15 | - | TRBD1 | TGTGCCACCAGCAGAGATCGATTCGGCGGGACAGGGAACAGAAAACTGTTTTTT | CATSRDRFGGTGNRKLFF
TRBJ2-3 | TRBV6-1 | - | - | TGTGCCAGCTCTAGGGTAGGGAGGACAGATACGCAGTATTTT | CASSRVGRTDTQYF
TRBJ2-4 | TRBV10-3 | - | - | TGTGCCATCACCGGGAAGGCCAAAAACATTCAGTACTTC | CAITGKAKNIQYF
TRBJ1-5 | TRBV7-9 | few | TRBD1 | TGTGCCAGCAGCTTAAGCACCGGGACAGGGGGCAATCAGCCCCAGCATTTT | CASSLSTGTGGNQPQHF
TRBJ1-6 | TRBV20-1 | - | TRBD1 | TGCAGTGGGGGACAGGGGGCGTCTTCACCCCTCCACTTT | CSGGQGASSPLHF
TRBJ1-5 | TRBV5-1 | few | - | TGCGCCAGCAGCTTGGGACAGGCTAAAGGTCAGCCCCAGCATTTT | CASSLGQAKGQPQHF
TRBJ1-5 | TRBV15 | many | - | TGTGCCACCAGCAGAGATCTAAATCAGCCCCAGCATTTT | CATSRDLNQPQHF
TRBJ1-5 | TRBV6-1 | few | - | TGTGCCAGCGGGGAGGGGCCAACTAGCAATCAGCCCCAGCATTTT | CASGEGPTSNQPQHF
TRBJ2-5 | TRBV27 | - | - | TGTGCCAGCAGTGAACGGACATACCAAGAGACCCAGTACTTC | CASSERTYQETQYF
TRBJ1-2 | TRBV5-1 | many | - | TGCGCCAGCAGCTCCTCCGGGACATATGGCTACACCTTC | CASSSSGTYGYTF
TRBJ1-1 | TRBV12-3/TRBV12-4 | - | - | TGTGCCAGCTGTAAGACAGGCGGAGCTGGCGCTGAAGCTTTCTTT | CASCKTGGAGAEAFF
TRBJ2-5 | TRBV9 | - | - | TGTGCCAGCAGCGCCCCGGACAGCCAAGAGACCCAGTACTTC | CASSAPDSQETQYF
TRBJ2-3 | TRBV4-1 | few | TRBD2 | TGCGCCAGCAGCCGCGCCCCAGGGACTAGGTCGGATACGCAGTATTTT | CASSRAPGTRSDTQYF
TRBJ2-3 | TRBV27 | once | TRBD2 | TGTGCCAGCAGTTTTACTAGCGGGGGAGGCACAGATACGCAGTATTTT | CASSFTSGGGTDTQYF
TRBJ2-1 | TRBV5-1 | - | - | TGCGCCAGCAGCTTGGGAGGGGTTGCCTACAATGAGCAGTTCTTC | CASSLGGVAYNEQFF
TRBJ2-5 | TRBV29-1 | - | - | TGCAGCGTTGAGGCAACAGGGAGAAGCTTAGAGACCCAGTACTTC | CSVEATGRSLETQYF
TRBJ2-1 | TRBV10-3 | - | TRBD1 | TGTGCCATCAGTAAAGGCATAGGACAGGCCTACAATGAGCAGTTCTTC | CAISKGIGQAYNEQFF
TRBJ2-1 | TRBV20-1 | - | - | TGCAGTGCACCGGGACTCGTATACAATGAGCAGTTCTTC | CSAPGLVYNEQFF
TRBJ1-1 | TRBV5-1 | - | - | TGCGCCAGCAGCCCCCAGACAGGGAACACTGAAGCTTTCTTT | CASSPQTGNTEAFF
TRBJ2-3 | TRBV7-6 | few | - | TGTGCCAGCAGCTTTATCGGATCAAGCACAGATACGCAGTATTTT | CASSFIGSSTDTQYF